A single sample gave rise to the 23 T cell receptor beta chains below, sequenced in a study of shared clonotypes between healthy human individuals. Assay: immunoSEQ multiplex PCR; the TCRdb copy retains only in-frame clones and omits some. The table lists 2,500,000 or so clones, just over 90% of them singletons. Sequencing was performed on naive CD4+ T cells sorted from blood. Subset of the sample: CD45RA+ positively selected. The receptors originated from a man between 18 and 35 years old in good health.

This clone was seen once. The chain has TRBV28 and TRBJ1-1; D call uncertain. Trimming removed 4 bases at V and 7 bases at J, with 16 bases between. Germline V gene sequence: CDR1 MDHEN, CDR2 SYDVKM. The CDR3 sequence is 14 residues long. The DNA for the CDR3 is TGTGCCAGCAGTTCCGACGCAATTACGGGTGAAGCTTTCTTT. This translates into CASSSDAITGEAFF.

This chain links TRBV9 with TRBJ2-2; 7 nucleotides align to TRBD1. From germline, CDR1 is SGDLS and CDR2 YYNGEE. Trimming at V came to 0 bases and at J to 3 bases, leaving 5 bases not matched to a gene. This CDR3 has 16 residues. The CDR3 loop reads CASSVAGTVDTGELFF. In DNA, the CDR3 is TGTGCCAGCAGCGTAGCAGGGACAGTAGACACCGGGGAGCTGTTTTTT.

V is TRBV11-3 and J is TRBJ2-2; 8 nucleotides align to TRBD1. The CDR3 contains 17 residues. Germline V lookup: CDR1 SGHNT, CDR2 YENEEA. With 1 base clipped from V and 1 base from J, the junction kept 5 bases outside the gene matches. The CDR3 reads CASSLALGTGNTGELFF. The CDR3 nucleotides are TGTGCCAGCAGCTTAGCCCTCGGGACAGGGAACACCGGGGAGCTGTTTTTT.

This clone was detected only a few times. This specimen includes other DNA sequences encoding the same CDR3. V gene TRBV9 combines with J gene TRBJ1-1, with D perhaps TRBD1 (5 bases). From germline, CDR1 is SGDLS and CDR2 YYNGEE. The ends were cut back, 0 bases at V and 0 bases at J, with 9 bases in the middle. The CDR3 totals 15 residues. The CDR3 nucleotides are TGTGCCAGCAGCGTAGCTGCAGGGTTGAACACTGAAGCTTTCTTT. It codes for CASSVAAGLNTEAFF. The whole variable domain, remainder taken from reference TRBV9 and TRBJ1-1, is DSGVTQTPKHLITATGQRVTLRCSPRSGDLSVYWYQQSLDQGLQFLIQYYNGEERAKGNILERFSAQQFPDLHSELNLSSLELGDSALYFCASSVAAGLNTEAFFGQGTRLTVV.

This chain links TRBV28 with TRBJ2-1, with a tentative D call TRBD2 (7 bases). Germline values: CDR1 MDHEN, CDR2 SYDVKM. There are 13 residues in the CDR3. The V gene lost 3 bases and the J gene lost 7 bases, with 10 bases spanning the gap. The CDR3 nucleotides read TGTGCCAGCAGTTTGAGGGGGGGGAATGAGCAGTTCTTC. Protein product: CASSLRGGNEQFF.

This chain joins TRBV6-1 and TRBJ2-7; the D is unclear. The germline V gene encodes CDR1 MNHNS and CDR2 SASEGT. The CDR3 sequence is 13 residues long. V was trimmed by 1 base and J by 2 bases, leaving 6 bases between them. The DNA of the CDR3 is TGTGCCAGCAGTGAAGAAAGAACCTACGAGCAGTACTTC. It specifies CASSEERTYEQYF.

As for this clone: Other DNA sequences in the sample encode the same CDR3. The CDR3 here is CASSLGTGGSYEQYF. CDR3 sequence (DNA): TGCGCCAGCAGCTTAGGAACAGGGGGCTCCTACGAGCAGTACTTC. V is TRBV5-1 and J is TRBJ2-7; TRBD1 matches at 8 bases. V dropped 2 bases and J dropped 0; count of bases not matched to a gene: 4. There are 15 residues in the CDR3. The V gene's germline CDR1 is SGHRS and CDR2 YFSETQ.

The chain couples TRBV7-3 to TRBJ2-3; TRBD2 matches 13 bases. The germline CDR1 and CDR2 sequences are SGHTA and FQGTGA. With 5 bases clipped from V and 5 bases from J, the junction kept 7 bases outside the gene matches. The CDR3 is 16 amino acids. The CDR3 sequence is CASSDRLAGGLDTQYF. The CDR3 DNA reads TGTGCCAGCAGCGACCGACTAGCGGGGGGCCTAGATACGCAGTATTTT.

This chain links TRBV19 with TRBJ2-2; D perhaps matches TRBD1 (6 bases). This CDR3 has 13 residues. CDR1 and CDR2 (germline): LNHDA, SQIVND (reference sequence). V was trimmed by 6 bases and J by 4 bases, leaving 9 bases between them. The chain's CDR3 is CASRSRGTGELFF. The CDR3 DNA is TGTGCCAGTAGAAGCAGGGGCACCGGGGAGCTGTTTTTT.

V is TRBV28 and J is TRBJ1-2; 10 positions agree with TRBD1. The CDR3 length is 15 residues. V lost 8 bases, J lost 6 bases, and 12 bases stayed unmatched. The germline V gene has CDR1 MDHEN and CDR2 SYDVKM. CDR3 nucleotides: TGTGCCAGCTATAGGGGTCCCGGGACAGGGGATGGCTACACCTTC. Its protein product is CASYRGPGTGDGYTF.

The CDR3 bases are TGCGCCAGCAGCTTGGTGCACACCGGGGAGCTGTTTTTT. The encoded protein is CASSLVHTGELFF. The chain employs TRBV5-1 and TRBJ2-2, with unresolved D. The CDR3 is 13 residues long. From germline, CDR1 is SGHRS and CDR2 YFSETQ. V was pared by 0 bases and J by 3 bases, with 3 bases between.

The chain's CDR3 is CASSRLADSSYEQYF. CDR3 nucleotide sequence: TGTGCCAGCAGCAGACTAGCGGATAGCTCCTACGAGCAGTACTTC. This sequence joins TRBV6-5 and TRBJ2-7, with 9 nucleotides matching TRBD2. This CDR3 contains 15 residues. Germline CDR1 and CDR2: MNHEY and SVGAGI. V lost 6 bases to trimming and J lost 0 bases; unmatched junction nucleotides: 6.

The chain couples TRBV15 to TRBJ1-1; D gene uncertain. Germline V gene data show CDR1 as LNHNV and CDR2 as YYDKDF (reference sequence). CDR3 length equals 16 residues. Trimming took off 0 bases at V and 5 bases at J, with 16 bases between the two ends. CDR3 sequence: CATSRDLASGRTEAFF. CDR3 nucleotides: TGTGCCACCAGCAGAGATTTGGCCTCGGGGAGGACTGAAGCTTTCTTT. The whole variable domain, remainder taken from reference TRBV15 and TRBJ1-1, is DAMVIQNPRYQVTQFGKPVTLSCSQTLNHNVMYWYQQKSSQAPKLLFHYYDKDFNNEADTPDNFQSRRPNTSFCFLDIRSPGLGDTAMYLCATSRDLASGRTEAFFGQGTRLTVV.

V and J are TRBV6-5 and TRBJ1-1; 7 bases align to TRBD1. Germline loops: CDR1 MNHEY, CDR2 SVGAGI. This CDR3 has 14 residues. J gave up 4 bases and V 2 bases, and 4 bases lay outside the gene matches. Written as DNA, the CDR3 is TGTGCCAGCAGTTACCAACAGGGGAGCACTGAAGCTTTCTTT. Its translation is CASSYQQGSTEAFF.

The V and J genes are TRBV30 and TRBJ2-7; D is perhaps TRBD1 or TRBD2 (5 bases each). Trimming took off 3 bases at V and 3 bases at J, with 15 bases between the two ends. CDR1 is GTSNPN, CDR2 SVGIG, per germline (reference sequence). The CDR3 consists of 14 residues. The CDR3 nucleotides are TGTGCCTGGAGACCGGGACCGAACCTCTACGAGCAGTACTTC. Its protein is CAWRPGPNLYEQYF. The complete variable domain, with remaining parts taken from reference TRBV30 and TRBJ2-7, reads SQTIHQWPATLVQPVGSPLSLECTVEGTSNPNLYWYRQAAGRGLQLLFYSVGIGQISSEVPQNLSASRPQDRQFILSSKKLLLSDSGFYLCAWRPGPNLYEQYFGPGTRLTVT.

The CDR3, as DNA: TGTGCCTGGAGTGTCAGGGGGGGGCGGGCCGAGCAGTACTTC. It is translated as CAWSVRGGRAEQYF. The chain is built from TRBV30 and TRBJ2-7; D possibly matches TRBD1 or TRBD2 (7 bases each). Germline V CDR1 and CDR2: GTSNPN, SVGIG (reference sequence). V was trimmed by 0 bases and J by 6 bases, leaving 15 bases between them. CDR3 length: 14 amino acids.

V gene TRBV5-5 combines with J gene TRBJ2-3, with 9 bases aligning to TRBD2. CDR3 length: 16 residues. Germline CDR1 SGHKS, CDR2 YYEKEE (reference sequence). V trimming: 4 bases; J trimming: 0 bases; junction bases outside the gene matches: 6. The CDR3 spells CASSKRLAESTDTQYF. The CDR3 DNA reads TGTGCCAGCAGCAAAAGACTAGCGGAGAGCACAGATACGCAGTATTTT.

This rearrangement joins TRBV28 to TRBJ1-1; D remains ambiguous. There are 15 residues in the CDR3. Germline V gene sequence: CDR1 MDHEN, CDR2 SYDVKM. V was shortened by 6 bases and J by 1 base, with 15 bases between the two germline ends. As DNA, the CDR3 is TGTGCCAGCAGCCCCACTCCCCCCGCGAACACTGAAGCTTTCTTT. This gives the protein CASSPTPPANTEAFF.

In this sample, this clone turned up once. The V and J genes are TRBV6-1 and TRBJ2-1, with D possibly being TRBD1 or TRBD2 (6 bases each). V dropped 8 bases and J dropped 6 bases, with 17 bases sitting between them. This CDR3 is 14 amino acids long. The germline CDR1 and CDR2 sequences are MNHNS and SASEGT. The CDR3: CASSRRAGANEQFF. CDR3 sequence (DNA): TGTGCCAGCTCACGGAGGGCAGGGGCCAATGAGCAGTTCTTC.

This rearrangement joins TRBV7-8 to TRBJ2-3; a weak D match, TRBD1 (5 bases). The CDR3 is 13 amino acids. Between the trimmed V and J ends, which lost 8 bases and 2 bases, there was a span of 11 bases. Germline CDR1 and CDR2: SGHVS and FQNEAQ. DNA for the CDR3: TGTGCCAGCCAGGACACGAACACAGATACGCAGTATTTT. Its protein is CASQDTNTDTQYF.

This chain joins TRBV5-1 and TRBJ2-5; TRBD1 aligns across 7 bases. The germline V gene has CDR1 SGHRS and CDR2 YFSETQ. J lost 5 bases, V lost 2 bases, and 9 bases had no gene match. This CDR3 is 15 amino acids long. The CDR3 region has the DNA TGCGCCAGCAGCTTAGCCACAGGGGTTGGGGAGACCCAGTACTTC. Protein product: CASSLATGVGETQYF.

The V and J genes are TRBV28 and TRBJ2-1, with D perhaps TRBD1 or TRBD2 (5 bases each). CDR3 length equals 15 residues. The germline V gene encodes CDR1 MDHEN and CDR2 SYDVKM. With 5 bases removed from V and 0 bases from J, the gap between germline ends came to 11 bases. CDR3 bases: TGTGCCAGCAGTCGGGACCCTAGCTCCTACAATGAGCAGTTCTTC. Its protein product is CASSRDPSSYNEQFF.

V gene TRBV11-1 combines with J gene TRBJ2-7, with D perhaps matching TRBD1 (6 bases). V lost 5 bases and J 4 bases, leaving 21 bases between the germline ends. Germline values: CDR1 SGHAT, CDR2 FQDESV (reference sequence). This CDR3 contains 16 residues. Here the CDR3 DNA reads TGTGCCAGCAGCCCGAAAGGGGCAGGGGAAAGGTACGAGCAGTACTTC. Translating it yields CASSPKGAGERYEQYF. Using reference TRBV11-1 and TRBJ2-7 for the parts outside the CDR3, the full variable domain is EAEVAQSPRYKITEKSQAVAFWCDPISGHATLYWYRQILGQGPELLVQFQDESVVDDSQLPKDRFSAERLKGVDSTLKIQPAELGDSAMYLCASSPKGAGERYEQYFGPGTRLTVT.